Listed below are T cell receptor beta chains from one sample, sequenced in a study of Ad26.COV2.S vaccination and SARS-CoV-2 variants. The method was immunoSEQ multiplex PCR; TCRdb's version includes in-frame clones alone and lacks a portion of them. The sample records 250,000 or so clones, around 90% being singletons. The source material was peripheral blood, sampled in a trial of Ad26.COV2.S vaccine versus placebo. These TCRs come from a person between 18 and 65 years old who received the Ad26.COV2.S COVID-19 vaccine or a placebo. CDR3s include the opening cysteine and the closing phenylalanine or tryptophan. Fields, in order: V gene, J gene, CDR3 length, CDR3 protein.

V gene: TRBV6-5; J gene: TRBJ2-3; CDR3 length: 16; CDR3 protein: CASSYSSSGGTDTQYF
V gene: TRBV7-2; J gene: TRBJ1-4; CDR3 length: 18; CDR3 protein: CASSLARDRGPNLGKLFF
V gene: TRBV7-2; J gene: TRBJ2-7; CDR3 length: 15; CDR3 protein: CASSSRQGTAYEQYF
V gene: TRBV27; J gene: TRBJ2-2; CDR3 length: 16; CDR3 protein: CASKLLRDRESRELFF
V gene: TRBV2; J gene: TRBJ2-7; CDR3 length: 17; CDR3 protein: CASSFPLTSPNSYEQYF
V gene: TRBV14; J gene: TRBJ1-4; CDR3 length: 16; CDR3 protein: CASSQHIFGTGEKLFF
V gene: TRBV7-8; J gene: TRBJ2-6; CDR3 length: 14; CDR3 protein: CASSLRGGANVLTF
V gene: TRBV18; J gene: TRBJ2-1; CDR3 length: 15; CDR3 protein: CASSDGAPGPNEQFF
V gene: TRBV7-3; J gene: TRBJ2-3; CDR3 length: 15; CDR3 protein: CASSAGTGGTDTQYF
V gene: TRBV25-1; J gene: TRBJ2-5; CDR3 length: 16; CDR3 protein: CASRATSGGAVETQYF
V gene: TRBV11-2; J gene: TRBJ1-4; CDR3 length: 12; CDR3 protein: CASSRLGEKLFF
V gene: TRBV6-5; J gene: TRBJ2-1; CDR3 length: 15; CDR3 protein: CASSYSRYDYNEQFF
V gene: TRBV24-1; J gene: TRBJ2-3; CDR3 length: 13; CDR3 protein: CATSGDVTDTQYF
V gene: TRBV7-8; J gene: TRBJ2-3; CDR3 length: 17; CDR3 protein: CASRPQGAAFSTDTQYF
V gene: TRBV7-8; J gene: TRBJ2-1; CDR3 length: 14; CDR3 protein: CASYSGTNYNEQFF
V gene: TRBV5-5; J gene: TRBJ1-2; CDR3 length: 14; CDR3 protein: CASSLLLGNYGYTF
V gene: TRBV30; J gene: TRBJ1-5; CDR3 length: 15; CDR3 protein: CAWNSGQGSNQPQHF
V gene: TRBV7-9; J gene: TRBJ2-7; CDR3 length: 15; CDR3 protein: CASRNSGTAVYEQYF
V gene: TRBV18; J gene: TRBJ2-7; CDR3 length: 14; CDR3 protein: CASSLRQGTYEQYF
V gene: TRBV2; J gene: TRBJ1-5; CDR3 length: 15; CDR3 protein: CASSDGQVGNQPQHF
V gene: TRBV14; J gene: TRBJ2-5; CDR3 length: 14; CDR3 protein: CASSQDLSGETQYF
V gene: TRBV9; J gene: TRBJ2-3; CDR3 length: 16; CDR3 protein: CASSVAPSGRTDTQYF
V gene: TRBV14; J gene: TRBJ1-6; CDR3 length: 15; CDR3 protein: CASSPRDRDGSPLHF
V gene: TRBV5-8; J gene: TRBJ2-3; CDR3 length: 16; CDR3 protein: CASSLPKGGSTDTQYF
V gene: TRBV7-2; J gene: TRBJ1-2; CDR3 length: 14; CDR3 protein: CASTSERTGRGYTF
V gene: TRBV19; J gene: TRBJ2-1; CDR3 length: 14; CDR3 protein: CASSIGEPYNEQFF
V gene: TRBV3-1/TRBV3-2; J gene: TRBJ2-7; CDR3 length: 13; CDR3 protein: CASSLAGGFEQYF
V gene: TRBV9; J gene: TRBJ2-3; CDR3 length: 15; CDR3 protein: CASSVRSGVTDTQYF
V gene: TRBV3-1/TRBV3-2; J gene: TRBJ1-6; CDR3 length: 14; CDR3 protein: CASSLGLENSPLHF
V gene: TRBV7-8; J gene: TRBJ2-1; CDR3 length: 15; CDR3 protein: CASSLRPGVRNEQFF
V gene: TRBV28; J gene: TRBJ1-1; CDR3 length: 14; CDR3 protein: CASSTGGRNTEAFF
V gene: TRBV5-1; J gene: TRBJ2-1; CDR3 length: 13; CDR3 protein: CASKTSSGDEQFF
V gene: TRBV6-5; J gene: TRBJ1-1; CDR3 length: 13; CDR3 protein: CASPDPGATEAFF
V gene: TRBV7-3; J gene: TRBJ2-3; CDR3 length: 15; CDR3 protein: CASSLRAREGDTQYF
V gene: TRBV6-6; J gene: TRBJ2-5; CDR3 length: 14; CDR3 protein: CAVWGGGPQETQYF
V gene: TRBV15; J gene: TRBJ2-2; CDR3 length: 15; CDR3 protein: CATSGSGGARGELFF
V gene: TRBV4-3; J gene: TRBJ2-1; CDR3 length: 15; CDR3 protein: CASRRGTGGPAEQFF
V gene: TRBV7-6; J gene: TRBJ2-1; CDR3 length: 15; CDR3 protein: CASSPGGAGVHEQFF
V gene: TRBV6-2/TRBV6-3; J gene: TRBJ1-2; CDR3 length: 16; CDR3 protein: CASSYSSPGTGYGYTF
V gene: TRBV10-1; J gene: TRBJ1-1; CDR3 length: 14; CDR3 protein: CASRAPTADTEAFF
V gene: TRBV3-1/TRBV3-2; J gene: TRBJ2-3; CDR3 length: 19; CDR3 protein: CASSQRINSGRASTDTQYF
V gene: TRBV13; J gene: TRBJ2-2; CDR3 length: 17; CDR3 protein: CASSRRALSGDTGELFF